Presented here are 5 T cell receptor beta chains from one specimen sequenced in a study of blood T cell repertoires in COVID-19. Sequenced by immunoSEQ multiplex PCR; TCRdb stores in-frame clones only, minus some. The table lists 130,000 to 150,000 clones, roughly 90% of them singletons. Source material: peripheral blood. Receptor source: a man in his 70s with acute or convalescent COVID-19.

This CDR3 reads CASSLFSGDTNEQFF. The DNA for the CDR3 is TGTGCCAGCAGCTTGTTTAGCGGGGATACCAATGAGCAGTTCTTC. J is TRBJ2-1 and V is TRBV5-4; 8 bases match TRBD2. Per the germline V gene, CDR1 is SGHNT and CDR2 is YYREEE (reference sequence). The CDR3 is made up of 15 amino acids. Losses at the gene ends were 1 base for V and 6 bases for J; bases not matched to a gene: 6.

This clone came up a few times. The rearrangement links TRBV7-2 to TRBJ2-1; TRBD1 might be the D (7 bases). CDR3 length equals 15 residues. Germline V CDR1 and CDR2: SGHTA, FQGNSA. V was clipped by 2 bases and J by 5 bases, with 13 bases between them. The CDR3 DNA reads TGTGCCAGCAGCTTATACGGAGGGGGCAACAATGAGCAGTTCTTC. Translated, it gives CASSLYGGGNNEQFF.

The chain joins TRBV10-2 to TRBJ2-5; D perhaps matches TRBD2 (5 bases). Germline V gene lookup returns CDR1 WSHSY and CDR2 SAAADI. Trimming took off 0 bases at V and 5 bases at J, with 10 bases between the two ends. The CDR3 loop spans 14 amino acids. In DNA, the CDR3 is TGCGCCAGCAGTGAGTCTGCGACGGGGGAGACCCAGTACTTC. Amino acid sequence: CASSESATGETQYF.

The CDR3 loop is CASSLSRGETQYF. In DNA, the CDR3 is TGTGCCAGCAGTTTAAGCAGGGGGGAGACCCAGTACTTC. The J gene is TRBJ2-5, the V gene TRBV27; 7 bases agree with TRBD1. The germline gives CDR1 MNHEY, CDR2 SMNVEV (reference sequence). The CDR3 has 13 residues. J lost 5 bases, V lost 2 bases, and 2 bases had no gene match.

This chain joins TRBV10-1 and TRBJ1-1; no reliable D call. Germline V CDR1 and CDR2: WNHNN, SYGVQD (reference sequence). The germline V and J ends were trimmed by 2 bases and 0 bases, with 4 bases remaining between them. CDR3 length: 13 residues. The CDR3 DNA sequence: TGCGCCAGCAGTGAGCGGGTGAACACTGAAGCTTTCTTT. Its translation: CASSERVNTEAFF.